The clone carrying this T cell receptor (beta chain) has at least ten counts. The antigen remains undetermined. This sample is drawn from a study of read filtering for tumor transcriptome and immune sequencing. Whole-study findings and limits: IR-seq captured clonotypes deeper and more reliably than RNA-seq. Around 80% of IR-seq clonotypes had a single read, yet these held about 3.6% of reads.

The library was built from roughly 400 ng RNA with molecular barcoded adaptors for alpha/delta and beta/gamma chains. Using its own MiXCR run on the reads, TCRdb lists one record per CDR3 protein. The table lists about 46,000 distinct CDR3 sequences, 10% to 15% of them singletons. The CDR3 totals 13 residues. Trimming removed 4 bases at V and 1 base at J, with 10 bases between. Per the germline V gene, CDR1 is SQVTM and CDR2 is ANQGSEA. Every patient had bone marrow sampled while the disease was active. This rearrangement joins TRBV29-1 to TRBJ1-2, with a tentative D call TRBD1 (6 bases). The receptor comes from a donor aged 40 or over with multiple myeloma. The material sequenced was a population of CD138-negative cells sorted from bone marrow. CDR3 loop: CSVGTANNYGYTF. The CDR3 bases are TGCAGCGTTGGGACAGCTAATAACTATGGCTACACCTTC.